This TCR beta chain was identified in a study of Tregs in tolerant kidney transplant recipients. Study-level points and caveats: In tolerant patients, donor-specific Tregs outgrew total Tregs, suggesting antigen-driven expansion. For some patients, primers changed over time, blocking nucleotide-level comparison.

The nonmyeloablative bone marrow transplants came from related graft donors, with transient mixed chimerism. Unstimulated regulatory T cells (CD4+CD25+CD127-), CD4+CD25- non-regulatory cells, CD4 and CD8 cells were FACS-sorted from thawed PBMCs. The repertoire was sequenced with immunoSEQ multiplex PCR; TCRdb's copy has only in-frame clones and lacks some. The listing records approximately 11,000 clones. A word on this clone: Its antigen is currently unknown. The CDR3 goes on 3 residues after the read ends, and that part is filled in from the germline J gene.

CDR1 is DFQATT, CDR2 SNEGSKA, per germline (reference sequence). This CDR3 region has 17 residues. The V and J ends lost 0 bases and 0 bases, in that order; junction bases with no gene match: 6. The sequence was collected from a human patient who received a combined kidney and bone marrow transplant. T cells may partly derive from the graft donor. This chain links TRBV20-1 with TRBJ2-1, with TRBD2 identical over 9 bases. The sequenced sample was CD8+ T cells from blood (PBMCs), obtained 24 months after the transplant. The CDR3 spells CSARDFKREASYNEQFF. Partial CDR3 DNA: TGCAGTGCTAGAGATTTCAAGCGGGAGGCCTCCTACAATGAG.